The present TCR beta chain was sequenced within a study of blood T cell repertoires in COVID-19 (dated by TCRdb to about 2020). Regarding the research as a whole: Samples covering the acute and convalescent phases of COVID-19 were provided by collaborators in the United States, Italy and Spain. A de-identified subject ID, COVID-19 status, age in years and sex were almost always included in the sample metadata. Deeply sampled blood TCRbeta repertoires from subjects exposed to, actively infected with, or recovered from COVID-19 were included in the dataset. Where available, HLA class I and class II types were obtained from metadata supplied by the sample provider rather than from assay-based typing. The prospective study material was composed of cDNA or gDNA derived from T cells, B-cell-depleted T cells, or PBMCs. Samples came from the ongoing ImmuneRACE study (first 160 participants) plus 1,254 subjects from 6 global collaborators. The repertoires were released in a freely available public database intended as a resource for research on the immune response to SARS-CoV-2. The paper as a whole reports these results and caveats: The amount of clinical and demographic metadata varied by source and participant and was provided uncurated.

A second Seattle source provided samples from volunteer blood donors who had recovered from COVID-19. The collaborating institutions used their own protocols to collect whole blood in K2EDTA tubes. For TCRbeta analysis, collaborators shipped samples in one of three forms: frozen whole blood, isolated PBMCs, or DNA extracted from either of those sample types. TCRbeta CDR3 regions were amplified from genomic DNA by means of the immunoSEQ Assay, a bias-controlled multiplex PCR. On the authors' methods: Within the assay, amplification of reference gene primers was used to estimate how many nucleated cells each sample contained. To quantify the absolute abundance of each unique TCRbeta CDR3 rearrangement, sequence reads were collapsed and filtered. For each sample, productive Simpson clonality was calculated as the square root of Simpson's diversity index across productive rearrangements. The immuneACCESS repertoire file appears here via TCRdb, limited to in-frame rearrangements. These files lack a portion of the clones; in checked studies, under half of the deficit traces to unresolved V genes, and the cause of the others is not known. V, J and clone size derive from that table, while D and trimming were established from the DNA sequence. The sample profile shows over 200,000 clones; about 83% of them were found once. The top ten hold approximately 6% of the sample.

The germline V gene encodes CDR1 MDHEN and CDR2 SYDVKM. Inclusive of the bounding cysteine and phenylalanine, the CDR3 is 13 residues long. The DNA shown is the 39-base CDR3, in frame from base 1. V drops 5 bases and J drops 2 bases, leaving 10 bases in between. Concerning this clone itself: What antigen it recognizes has not been identified. The input lacks base qualities; no much larger clone sits a single base away.

The sample taken for sequencing was peripheral blood. This receptor was taken from a man aged 60-69 years who had recovered from COVID-19. The chain is assembled from TRBV28 and TRBJ2-7; the D segment cannot be called with confidence. The DNA is TGTGCCAGCAGTCCCCCGGCGGCCTACGAGCAGTACTTC. It is translated as CASSPPAAYEQYF. Beyond the CDR3, the reference TRBV28 and TRBJ2-7 genes provide the residues; the full variable domain reads: DVKVTQSSRYLVKRTGEKVFLECVQDMDHENMFWYRQDPGLGLRLIYFSYDVKMKEKGDIPEGYSVSREKKERFSLILESASTNQTSMYLCASSPPAAYEQYFGPGTRLTVT.